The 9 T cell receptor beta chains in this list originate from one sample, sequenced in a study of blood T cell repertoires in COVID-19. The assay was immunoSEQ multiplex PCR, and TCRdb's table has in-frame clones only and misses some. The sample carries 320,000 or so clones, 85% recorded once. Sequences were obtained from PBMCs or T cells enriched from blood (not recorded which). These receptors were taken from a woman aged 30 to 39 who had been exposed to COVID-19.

In DNA form, the CDR3 reads TGTGCCAGCAGTGTCTCGTTCGATACGCAGTATTTT. Protein sequence: CASSVSFDTQYF. The rearrangement joins TRBV12-3 or TRBV12-4 to TRBJ2-3; the D is unclear. CDR3 size: 12 residues. V was trimmed by 5 bases and J by 6 bases, leaving 9 bases between them.

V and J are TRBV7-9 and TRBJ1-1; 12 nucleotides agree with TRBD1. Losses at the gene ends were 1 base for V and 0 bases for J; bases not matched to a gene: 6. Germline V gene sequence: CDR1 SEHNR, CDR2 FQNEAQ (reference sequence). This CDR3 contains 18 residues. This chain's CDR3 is CASSLGRDRGLLNTEAFF. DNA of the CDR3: TGTGCCAGCAGCTTAGGACGGGACAGGGGGCTTTTGAACACTGAAGCTTTCTTT.

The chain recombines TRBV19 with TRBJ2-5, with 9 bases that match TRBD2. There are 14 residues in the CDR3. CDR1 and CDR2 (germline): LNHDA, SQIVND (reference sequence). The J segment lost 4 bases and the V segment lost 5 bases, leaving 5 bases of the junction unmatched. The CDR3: CASSLAGVSETQYF. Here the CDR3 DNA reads TGTGCCAGTAGTTTAGCGGGAGTGTCAGAGACCCAGTACTTC.

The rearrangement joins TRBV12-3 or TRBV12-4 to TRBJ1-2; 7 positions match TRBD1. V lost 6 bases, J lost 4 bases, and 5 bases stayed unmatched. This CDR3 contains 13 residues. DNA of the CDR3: TGTGCCAGCAGCTCGGACAGGTCCTATGGCTACACCTTC. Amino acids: CASSSDRSYGYTF.

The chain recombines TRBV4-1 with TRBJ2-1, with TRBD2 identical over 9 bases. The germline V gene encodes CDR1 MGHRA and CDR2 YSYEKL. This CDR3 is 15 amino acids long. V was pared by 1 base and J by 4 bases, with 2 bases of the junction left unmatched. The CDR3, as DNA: TGCGCCAGCAGCCAAGGGACTAGCGCGTACAATGAGCAGTTCTTC. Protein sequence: CASSQGTSAYNEQFF.

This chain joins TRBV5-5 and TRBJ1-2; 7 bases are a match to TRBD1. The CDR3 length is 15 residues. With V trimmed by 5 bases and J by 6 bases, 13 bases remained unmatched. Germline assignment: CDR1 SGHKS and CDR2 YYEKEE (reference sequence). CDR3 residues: CASSFYDRAGDGYTF. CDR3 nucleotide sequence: TGTGCCAGCAGTTTTTATGACAGGGCTGGGGATGGCTACACCTTC.

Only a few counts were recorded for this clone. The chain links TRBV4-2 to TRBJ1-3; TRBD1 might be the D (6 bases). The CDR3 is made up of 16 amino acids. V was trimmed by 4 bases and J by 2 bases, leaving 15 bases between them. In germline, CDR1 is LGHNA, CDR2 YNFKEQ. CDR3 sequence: CASSLQGPGTGNTIYF. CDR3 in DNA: TGTGCCAGCAGCCTACAGGGTCCCGGGACTGGAAACACCATATATTTT.

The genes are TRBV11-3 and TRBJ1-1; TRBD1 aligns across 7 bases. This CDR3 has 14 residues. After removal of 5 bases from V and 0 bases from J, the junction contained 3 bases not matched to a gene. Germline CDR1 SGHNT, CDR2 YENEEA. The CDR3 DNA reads TGTGCCAGCAGCCTACAGGGGTTGAACACTGAAGCTTTCTTT. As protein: CASSLQGLNTEAFF.

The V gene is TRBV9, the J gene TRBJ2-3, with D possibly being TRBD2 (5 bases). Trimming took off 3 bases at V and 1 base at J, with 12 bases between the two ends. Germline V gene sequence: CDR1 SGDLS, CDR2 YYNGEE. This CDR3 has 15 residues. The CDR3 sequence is CASSASGDRTDTQYF. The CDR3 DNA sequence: TGTGCCAGCAGCGCGTCCGGGGATCGCACAGATACGCAGTATTTT.